This T cell receptor beta chain stems from a study of blood T cell repertoires in COVID-19. Study as a whole: The United States, Italy and Spain provided the acute and convalescent COVID-19 samples. Sources were T cells, B-cell-depleted T cells, or PBMCs; the material itself was cDNA or gDNA.

This clone was detected once. In the original processing: Estimation of nucleated cell counts relied on the amplification of reference gene primers. Libraries were prepared by immunoSEQ multiplex PCR; TCRdb keeps only in-frame clonotypes and omits some of them. The DNA gave D and trimming, while V, J and clone size come from that table. The table lists some 150,000 clones, roughly four fifths of them singletons, with over 4% in the top ten. The TCR was taken from a woman aged 80 or older with active or convalescent COVID-19. Sequencing was performed on peripheral blood.

The CDR3 coding sequence is TGTGCCAGCAGGACGGGACAGGCGGACTATGGCTACACCTTC. This gives the protein CASRTGQADYGYTF. The V and J genes are TRBV2 and TRBJ1-2; TRBD1 agrees at 8 bases. Per germline, CDR1 SNHLY and CDR2 FYNNEI. The length of the CDR3 is 14 residues. The V and J ends lost 6 bases and 3 bases, in that order; junction bases with no gene match: 6.